A single TCR beta chain is shown here with its context. The antigen is undetermined. PCR involved 60 Vbeta and 13 Jbeta primers. Sequencing used immunoSEQ multiplex PCR; TCRdb keeps in-frame clones, though not all of them. This sample has roughly 92,000 clones, with around 81% found just once. The data were taken from a study of cytomegalovirus exposure and HLA in healthy donors. Study-level background: Previous work identified 120 million or so unique TCR beta sequences from about 179 million T cells.

Study-level results: The only immune exposure information that was available was CMV serostatus. Earlier results showed most TCR beta V segments being productive about 87% or about 30% of the time.

The germline CDR1 and CDR2 sequences are SGHAT and FQNNGV. V dropped 5 bases and J dropped 0 bases, with 11 bases sitting between them. This CDR3 has 14 amino acids. The sample was PBMCs. The chain employs TRBV11-2 and TRBJ2-7; D is uncertain. The receptor comes from a woman between 70 and 85 years old in good health and CMV-seropositive. DNA for the CDR3: TGTGCCAGCAGCCTACTTATGATCTCCTACGAGCAGTACTTC. It encodes CASSLLMISYEQYF.